These T cell receptor beta chains were read from a single sample in a study of T cell responses to AZD1222 COVID-19 vaccine. The protocol was immunoSEQ multiplex PCR, while the TCRdb copy is restricted to in-frame clones and leaves out a portion. The sample holds about 140,000 clones, approximately 92% seen once. This sample comprised peripheral blood, obtained on day 0 of AZD1222 vaccination. The receptors were gathered from an adult in good health. Each CDR3 is given without its conserved first and last residue.

>TRBV2|TRBJ1-2
ASRTSDGDNYGYT
>TRBV10-3|TRBJ2-3
AISESMVAGATDTQY
>TRBV21-1|TRBJ2-7
ASSGQGSYEQY
>TRBV5-1|TRBJ1-4
ASSTDRPPNEKLF
>TRBV19|TRBJ1-1
ASSIDAGSTEAF
>TRBV4-2|TRBJ2-3
ASSPLAGVGGPKDTQY
>TRBV7-2|TRBJ1-2
ASSPKTRDGIANGYT
>TRBV6-1|TRBJ2-1
ASSEAGGYNEQF
>TRBV6-4|TRBJ1-2
ASSGPRTGRGDGYT
>TRBV19|TRBJ1-1
ASSSGQGGTEAF
>TRBV7-4|TRBJ1-4
ASSLGGIRGEGEKLF
>TRBV6-5|TRBJ1-2
ASSYSIGSYGYT
>TRBV7-9|TRBJ2-1
ASSFIPGLPDEQF
>TRBV2|TRBJ1-5
ASRQVGNQPQH
>TRBV19|TRBJ2-7
ASSILAGTYEQY
>TRBV7-9|TRBJ2-1
ASSPRVAGPKYNEQF
>TRBV19|TRBJ1-2
ASSIARGVNYGYT